Listed here is a single T cell receptor beta chain. This CDR3 has 17 amino acids. The trim removed 4 bases at V and 4 bases at J, leaving 7 bases unmatched. Germline V CDR1 and CDR2: SGHTA, FQGNSA. The data were obtained in a study of cytomegalovirus exposure and HLA in healthy donors. Use of 60 Vbeta and 13 Jbeta primers characterized the PCR. Assay: immunoSEQ multiplex PCR; the TCRdb copy retains only in-frame clones and omits some. The sample carries 150,000 to 200,000 clones, roughly 80% recorded once. The chain joins TRBV7-2 to TRBJ2-2; 12 nucleotides line up with TRBD2. The source of this sequence is a boy aged 10-17 years in good health and CMV-seronegative. Sequenced material: PBMCs. The CDR3 coding sequence is TGTGCCAGCAGCTCCGTGACTAGCGGGAGTGGCACCGGGGAGCTGTTTTTT. Amino acids: CASSSVTSGSGTGELFF.